This TCR beta chain derives from a study of cytomegalovirus exposure and HLA in healthy donors (dated by TCRdb to about 2017). Looking at the study overall: In an earlier analysis of roughly 500 of the donors, approximately 260 Gb of sequence data and 90 million to 130 million unique TCR beta sequences from approximately 180 million T cells were reported. Approximately 310 gigabases of sequencing data and about 92 million unique TCR sequences made up an early release that covered 500 to 700 HLA-typed donors. The study used immunosequencing to profile the T cell repertoires of approximately 690 subjects and linked those repertoires to cytomegalovirus serostatus. In a later genetic analysis, genome-wide SNP genotypes for about 65% of the 666 donors were used, and that subset was treated as a discovery cohort. HLA typing covered class I and class II loci at four-digit resolution. All discovery cohort repertoires had been generated using a single sequencing platform. A separate validation cohort of about 110 different subjects was used in addition to the roughly 670-subject first cohort. Among about 400 genotyped donors of the cohort, an average of approximately 240,000 unique TCR beta nucleotide sequences was sequenced per donor, of which about 18% were non-productive. Because of strong linkage in the cohort, four or five DR-DQ haplotypes were treated as single units for association and clustering. The study combined high-throughput TCR immunosequencing, statistical association of individual TCRs with disease status, and machine learning to predict cytomegalovirus infection status. The aim of the study was to test whether cataloging public T cell receptors could identify signatures of past pathogen exposure. An earlier analysis of some 500 of the donors applied high-throughput TCR beta sequencing to assess whether each TCR beta V gene segment acted as functional or pseudogenic. In a later analysis, previously published TCR beta repertoires from more than 500 donors were re-analyzed and high-resolution HLA genotyping was added so that TCR occurrence patterns could be studied. Of the 350 to 450 genotyped donors, roughly 85% fell in the genetic ancestry cluster associated with self-reported Caucasian donors. The number of typed donors differed by locus: roughly 620-640 for A, B, C, DRB1 and DQB1; 522 for DQA1; 606 for DPA1; and 400 to 480 for DPB1. Donor age, sex, ethnicity and CMV serostatus were compiled together with the repertoire data. Rather than drawing on any new phenotypic data, the later analysis identified candidate immune exposures from TCR beta sequences and the way those sequences occurred across donors.

Overall results and qualifications from the work: For the cohort, immune exposure information was limited to CMV serostatus. Around 16 rarely observed V segments, including chromosome 9 orphons, were excluded from the earlier analysis of some 590 of the donors because counts were too low. Presence/absence analyses assumed roughly uniform sequencing depth across donors, an assumption that may not hold. The classifier was reported to diagnose cytomegalovirus status with high specificity and sensitivity in both the original and validation cohorts. Because the 87-base-pair reads could not distinguish some IMGT-functional V segments, including TRBV6-2 and TRBV6-3, those segments were excluded. A later genetic analysis reported fewer N-insertions in productive TCRs among donors in an Asian-associated ancestry cluster than the roughly 620-donor mean. A few of the identified cytomegalovirus-associated TCR beta chains were confirmed in vitro to be specific for cytomegalovirus antigens. V-gene and J-gene trimming of TCR beta chains was associated with a missense DCLRE1C variant in a later genetic analysis, and the association was replicated in an independent cohort. It was suggested by the authors that the approach could potentially be generalized to other disease states and immunological phenotypes. Assigning TCR associations to individual alleles was difficult when HLA alleles, especially DR and DQ, strongly co-occurred. Because HLA typing was unavailable for some donors at each locus, only the typed subset was used in association tests. According to a later analysis, most CMV-associated TCR beta chains appeared to be HLA-restricted, and the HLA associations seemed to be driven largely by CMV exposure. A further reported finding was that TCR beta sequences accurately predicted the HLA-A and HLA-B alleles for most subjects in the first cohort. Most TCR sequences were seen in very few donors, while some public TCRs were found in many individuals. In a later analysis, 16,951 TCR beta sequences were associated with specific HLA alleles at a false discovery rate of 0.05. Linkage disequilibrium might explain the correlated functional status among segregating V segments, but an unknown experimental factor could not be excluded. A group of highly shared sequence variants was considered likely to be a technical artifact of the sequencing pipeline. A later analysis reported that several top co-occurrence clusters appeared linked to parvovirus B19, influenza, CMV and Epstein-Barr virus. A total of 150 to 200 TCR beta chains were listed by the study as associated with cytomegalovirus. Only TCR beta chains were sequenced in this cohort, and the absence of alpha or paired-chain data limited detectable features. In a later analysis, the rate of TCR association differed among HLA loci, with DRB1 alleles having the most associated TCRs and HLA-C alleles having the fewest. A later analysis found that HLA-associated TCR beta chains were more clonally expanded and had lower generation probabilities than equally common non-associated chains. An earlier analysis of around 500 of the donors showed that most TCR beta V segments appeared in productive rearrangements either about 87% or about 30% of the time, which broadly matched IMGT annotations.

The library was made by the immunoSEQ multiplex PCR assay. A mixture of 60 forward primers for TCR Vbeta segments and 13 reverse primers for TCR Jbeta segments was used in the multiplex PCR. The CDR3 region of rearranged TCR beta genes was amplified from genomic DNA by a multiplex PCR assay. On the Illumina HiSeq System, the amplified TCR beta libraries were sequenced as 87-base-pair reads. The source study handled its data this way. A later analysis counted about 80 million unique TCR beta chains across the roughly 700 repertoires, and some 11 million of these chains were shared by at least two donors. To remove PCR and sequencing errors, raw reads were error-corrected and collapsed into unique sequences using a nearest-neighbor algorithm that merged closely related sequences. To assign V, D and J gene segments, CDR3 sequences were aligned to IMGT reference sequences. Each retained sequence needed at least a six-nucleotide match to both a V gene segment and a J gene segment. Rearrangements were classified as productive when the CDR3 lacked stop codons and remained in frame with V and J, and all other rearrangements were classified as non-productive. Following IMGT convention, CDR3 was defined as the stretch from the second conserved V-encoded cysteine to the conserved J-encoded phenylalanine. The earlier analysis of about 610 of the donors excluded any sequence lacking an unambiguous match to a single V gene segment. In an earlier analysis of 500 to 750 of the donors, V segments were called functional above 56.7% productive rearrangements and were called segregating when the between-donor standard deviation exceeded 5%. A statistical classification framework was built for diagnosing cytomegalovirus status from the catalog of TCR beta chain sequences. A later analysis assigned V and J genes by comparing TCR nucleotide sequences with IMGT/GENE-DB human TR gene sequences. Using the TCRdist pipeline, a later analysis assigned CDR3 sequences along with most-parsimonious VDJ recombination scenarios. A later analysis defined each TCR beta chain by its CDR3 amino acid sequence plus V-gene family, and excluded reads lacking a unique V-gene family. To address suspected cross-contamination and a sequencing artifact, a later analysis removed a few hundred highly shared, low-generation-probability nucleotide sequences. In a later analysis, a clonal expansion index for each public chain was calculated from normalized within-repertoire ranks of inferred template counts. Generation probabilities in a later analysis came from a VDJ recombination model fitted to out-of-frame rearrangements, and those results were checked against IGoR. Hypergeometric tests were used in a later analysis to score TCR-TCR, TCR-HLA and TCR-CMV co-occurrence, with a repertoire-size bias correction applied to the TCR pairs. A later analysis estimated false discovery rates by permuting HLA or CMV assignments 20 times. In a later analysis, co-occurring TCRs were grouped with DBSCAN, and TCRdist sequence similarity was added when clustering was performed within HLA-allele-positive subsets. Repertoires with fewer than 30,000 or more than 120,000 public chains, plus five repertoires with anomalous nucleotide sharing, were excluded from co-occurrence clustering. TCRdb holds this immuneACCESS table with in-frame rearrangements only. Some clones are missing; in checked studies, unresolved V genes explain under half, and the rest has no known cause. The V and J calls and clone size are taken from that table; D and trimming were inferred from the DNA. Within this sample are roughly 130,000 clones, with 75% to 85% of them counted one time only. The ten largest account for 2% to 3% of the sample.

The cohort consisted of approximately 690 healthy bone marrow donors. At the time of sampling, every cohort member was nominally healthy, though immune exposures that went unrecorded were likely present. The donor tested CMV seronegative and was one of the 352 seronegative cohort members. Every donor gave a peripheral blood sample, and the peripheral blood mononuclear cells from that sample were used for TCR beta sequencing. Genomic DNA extraction from the blood cell samples was performed with the Qiagen DNeasy Blood Extraction Kit. From the germline V gene, CDR1 is MNHEY and CDR2 is SVGAGI. The CDR3 runs 14 residues from the cysteine to the phenylalanine. CDR3 DNA only is kept here, 42 bases in frame from base 1. Trimming at the junction amounts to 6 bases on V and 3 bases on J, and the germline ends lie 15 bases apart. As concerns this clone: Its antigen has not been determined. Base qualities are not at hand, and no much larger clone is one base apart.

The TCR was taken from a man aged 50 to 60 in good health and CMV-seronegative. The chain couples TRBV6-5 to TRBJ2-7, and the D gene may be TRBD2, 5 bases matching. Sequencing used PBMCs. This receptor carries the CDR3 CASSPAGLSYEQYF. The nucleotides are TGTGCCAGCAGCCCCGCCGGACTGAGCTACGAGCAGTACTTC.